Listed below are T cell receptor beta chains from one sample, sequenced in a study of OX40 agonist ivuxolimab in advanced cancers. The table came from immunoSEQ multiplex PCR; TCRdb's copy has only in-frame clones and leaves some out. The repertoire holds fewer than 85,000 clones, with 80% to 90% as singletons. Sequenced material: CD4+ or CD8+ T cells sorted from blood, taken in a trial of the OX40 agonist ivuxolimab. These receptor sequences come from an adult with an advanced solid tumor such as melanoma, head and neck, liver or kidney cancer. Both conserved end residues are part of each CDR3. A D gene is named only where the DNA matches it firmly. Size is stated for part of the rows, as once, few or many counts, or as a class when the clone is expanded.

v_gene: TRBV5-6; abundance: -; d_gene: -; j_gene: TRBJ2-5; CDR3aa: CASSSWEKETQYF; CDR3nt: TGTGCCAGCAGCTCCTGGGAAAAAGAGACCCAGTACTTC
v_gene: TRBV7-2; abundance: -; d_gene: -; j_gene: TRBJ2-7; CDR3aa: CASSPGSYEQYF; CDR3nt: TGTGCCAGCAGCCCCGGTAGCTACGAGCAGTACTTC
v_gene: TRBV19; abundance: -; d_gene: -; j_gene: TRBJ1-5; CDR3aa: CASSIPRVDQPQHF; CDR3nt: TGTGCCAGTAGTATTCCCAGGGTCGATCAGCCCCAGCATTTT
v_gene: TRBV9; abundance: -; d_gene: -; j_gene: TRBJ2-2; CDR3aa: CASSVGQNTGELFF; CDR3nt: TGTGCCAGCAGCGTAGGACAGAACACCGGGGAGCTGTTTTTT
v_gene: TRBV7-2; abundance: -; d_gene: -; j_gene: TRBJ2-3; CDR3aa: CASSFRKGTTDTQYF; CDR3nt: TGTGCCAGCAGCTTTCGAAAAGGGACCACAGATACGCAGTATTTT
v_gene: TRBV12-1; abundance: -; d_gene: -; j_gene: TRBJ2-3; CDR3aa: CASSLTGGGTDTQYF; CDR3nt: TGTGCCAGCAGCTTGACAGGGGGAGGCACAGATACGCAGTATTTT
v_gene: TRBV28; abundance: -; d_gene: TRBD1; j_gene: TRBJ2-7; CDR3aa: CASRSQGETYEQYF; CDR3nt: TGTGCCAGCAGGTCACAGGGGGAAACCTACGAGCAGTACTTC
v_gene: TRBV7-2; abundance: -; d_gene: -; j_gene: TRBJ2-7; CDR3aa: CASSFGQTGDYEQYF; CDR3nt: TGTGCCAGCAGCTTCGGTCAGACGGGGGACTACGAGCAGTACTTC
v_gene: TRBV6-4; abundance: -; d_gene: -; j_gene: TRBJ1-5; CDR3aa: CASVMDILSNQPQHF; CDR3nt: TGTGCCAGCGTAATGGACATCCTTAGCAATCAGCCCCAGCATTTT
v_gene: TRBV19; abundance: -; d_gene: -; j_gene: TRBJ1-1; CDR3aa: CASTLGLMNTEAFF; CDR3nt: TGTGCCAGTACCCTGGGACTCATGAACACTGAAGCTTTCTTT
v_gene: TRBV5-1; abundance: -; d_gene: TRBD1; j_gene: TRBJ1-1; CDR3aa: CASSSRGLMNTEAFF; CDR3nt: TGCGCCAGCAGCTCCAGGGGGTTAATGAACACTGAAGCTTTCTTT
v_gene: TRBV7-2; abundance: -; d_gene: TRBD2; j_gene: TRBJ2-7; CDR3aa: CASSSSLGTSGPRSYEQYF; CDR3nt: TGTGCCAGCAGCTCAAGTCTTGGGACTAGCGGCCCGAGGTCCTACGAGCAGTACTTC
v_gene: TRBV5-1; abundance: -; d_gene: -; j_gene: TRBJ1-2; CDR3aa: CASSWADNYGYTF; CDR3nt: TGCGCCAGCAGCTGGGCGGATAACTATGGCTACACCTTC
v_gene: TRBV7-8; abundance: -; d_gene: -; j_gene: TRBJ2-7; CDR3aa: CASGPWSGSYEQYF; CDR3nt: TGTGCCAGCGGCCCTTGGTCAGGATCCTACGAGCAGTACTTC
v_gene: TRBV5-4; abundance: -; d_gene: TRBD2; j_gene: TRBJ2-7; CDR3aa: CASSFSGLTYEQYF; CDR3nt: TGTGCCAGCAGCTTCTCGGGACTAACCTACGAGCAGTACTTC
v_gene: TRBV29-1; abundance: -; d_gene: -; j_gene: TRBJ1-2; CDR3aa: CSVGQLNYGYTF; CDR3nt: TGCAGCGTCGGACAGCTTAACTATGGCTACACCTTC
v_gene: TRBV7-2; abundance: -; d_gene: TRBD1; j_gene: TRBJ2-5; CDR3aa: CASSLDREETQYF; CDR3nt: TGTGCCAGCAGCTTGGACAGGGAAGAGACCCAGTACTTC
v_gene: TRBV5-6; abundance: -; d_gene: -; j_gene: TRBJ1-2; CDR3aa: CASSLEGLGYGYTF; CDR3nt: TGTGCCAGCAGCTTGGAGGGGCTAGGCTATGGCTACACCTTC
v_gene: TRBV19; abundance: -; d_gene: -; j_gene: TRBJ2-4; CDR3aa: CASSITGTLNQGIQYF; CDR3nt: TGTGCCAGTAGTATCACCGGGACCCTCAACCAGGGGATTCAGTACTTC
v_gene: TRBV6-6; abundance: -; d_gene: TRBD1; j_gene: TRBJ2-2; CDR3aa: CASSHRGRSTGELFF; CDR3nt: TGTGCCAGCAGTCATAGGGGGCGCAGCACCGGGGAGCTGTTTTTT
v_gene: TRBV14; abundance: -; d_gene: -; j_gene: TRBJ2-3; CDR3aa: CASSRRLTDTQYF; CDR3nt: TGTGCCAGCAGCCGCCGACTAACAGATACGCAGTATTTT
v_gene: TRBV5-1; abundance: -; d_gene: -; j_gene: TRBJ1-2; CDR3aa: CASSLLQGIPLYGYTF; CDR3nt: TGCGCCAGCAGCTTACTACAGGGAATACCACTCTATGGCTACACCTTC
v_gene: TRBV9; abundance: -; d_gene: -; j_gene: TRBJ2-3; CDR3aa: CASSVGAGSTDTQYF; CDR3nt: TGTGCCAGCAGCGTAGGGGCAGGGAGCACAGATACGCAGTATTTT
v_gene: TRBV6-6; abundance: -; d_gene: -; j_gene: TRBJ1-5; CDR3aa: CASSYLGESNQPQHF; CDR3nt: TGTGCCAGCAGTTACTTAGGGGAGAGCAATCAGCCCCAGCATTTT
v_gene: TRBV29-1; abundance: -; d_gene: TRBD1; j_gene: TRBJ1-1; CDR3aa: CSATGRNTEAFF; CDR3nt: TGCAGCGCGACAGGGAGGAACACTGAAGCTTTCTTT
v_gene: TRBV28; abundance: -; d_gene: -; j_gene: TRBJ2-3; CDR3aa: CASIGGGVVTATGTTDTQYF; CDR3nt: TGTGCCAGCATAGGGGGTGGGGTGGTGACAGCTACGGGGACCACAGATACGCAGTATTTT
v_gene: TRBV19; abundance: -; d_gene: -; j_gene: TRBJ2-7; CDR3aa: CASSIGPARSYEQYF; CDR3nt: TGTGCCAGTAGTATAGGGCCAGCGCGCTCCTACGAGCAGTACTTC
v_gene: TRBV5-1; abundance: -; d_gene: TRBD1; j_gene: TRBJ1-1; CDR3aa: CASSLGGGMNTEAFF; CDR3nt: TGCGCCAGCAGCTTGGGAGGGGGCATGAACACTGAAGCTTTCTTT
v_gene: TRBV10-3; abundance: -; d_gene: TRBD1; j_gene: TRBJ1-5; CDR3aa: CATRQGAGNQPQHF; CDR3nt: TGTGCCACGCGCCAGGGGGCTGGCAATCAGCCCCAGCATTTT
v_gene: TRBV30; abundance: -; d_gene: TRBD2; j_gene: TRBJ2-5; CDR3aa: CAWSAIAGGETQYF; CDR3nt: TGTGCCTGGAGTGCCATAGCGGGAGGAGAGACCCAGTACTTC
v_gene: TRBV2; abundance: -; d_gene: -; j_gene: TRBJ1-1; CDR3aa: CASSEVRVTEAFF; CDR3nt: TGTGCCAGCAGTGAGGTCAGGGTTACTGAAGCTTTCTTT
v_gene: TRBV6-5; abundance: -; d_gene: -; j_gene: TRBJ2-1; CDR3aa: CASSAGFLRNEQFF; CDR3nt: TGTGCCAGCAGTGCAGGGTTTTTGCGCAATGAGCAGTTCTTC
v_gene: TRBV7-2; abundance: -; d_gene: -; j_gene: TRBJ2-7; CDR3aa: CASSSRGRQSYEQYF; CDR3nt: TGTGCCAGCAGCTCCAGGGGCCGCCAATCCTACGAGCAGTACTTC
v_gene: TRBV30; abundance: -; d_gene: -; j_gene: TRBJ2-3; CDR3aa: CAGSTGLTSTDTQYF; CDR3nt: TGTGCCGGATCGACAGGACTCACTAGCACAGATACGCAGTATTTT
v_gene: TRBV14; abundance: -; d_gene: -; j_gene: TRBJ1-3; CDR3aa: CASSSTTAGNTIYF; CDR3nt: TGTGCCAGCAGCTCGACCACGGCAGGGAACACCATATATTTT
v_gene: TRBV7-2; abundance: once; d_gene: TRBD1; j_gene: TRBJ1-4; CDR3aa: CASSRQGADEKLFF; CDR3nt: TGTGCCAGCAGCCGACAGGGGGCGGATGAAAAACTGTTTTTT
v_gene: TRBV7-8; abundance: -; d_gene: -; j_gene: TRBJ1-1; CDR3aa: CASSLVQLTVNTEAFF; CDR3nt: TGTGCCAGCAGCTTAGTCCAGCTTACCGTGAACACTGAAGCTTTCTTT